This record concerns one T cell receptor beta chain sequence. No antigen is known for it. The study excluded patients with uncontrolled infection, other autoimmune disease, pregnancy or lactation. This sample is part of a study of T cells in Graves' hyperthyroidism and ophthalmopathy. TCR beta CDR3 sequences were amplified from RNA transcripts. When the TCR CDR3 underwent first-round RT-PCR, the HTBI primer set was used. TCRdb called the multiplex PCR reads again in MiXCR, with one record for every CDR3 protein. The data show over 500,000 distinct CDR3 sequences, with 46% seen just once and roughly 45% held by the top ten. Study-level results: Researchers report that a 13 V-J model separated ophthalmopathy from stable hyperthyroidism. Ophthalmopathy was identified by the model a median about 6.4 months ahead of onset. Expanded thyroid clonotypes (above 0.001) were mostly also found in blood.

The germline CDR1 and CDR2 sequences are SNHLY and FYNNEI. Unmatched junction bases numbered 5, after V lost 8 bases and J lost 2 bases. CDR3 size: 14 residues. The clonotype was recovered from an adult woman with Graves' disease, either hyperthyroidism or ophthalmopathy (not recorded which). The sequencing sample was made of peripheral blood or thyroid tissue (not recorded which). The rearrangement joins TRBV2 to TRBJ1-2; 10 nucleotides agree with TRBD1. CDR3 DNA: TGTGCCAGCCGGGACAGGGGAACCAACTATGGCTACACCTTC. Amino acid sequence: CASRDRGTNYGYTF.